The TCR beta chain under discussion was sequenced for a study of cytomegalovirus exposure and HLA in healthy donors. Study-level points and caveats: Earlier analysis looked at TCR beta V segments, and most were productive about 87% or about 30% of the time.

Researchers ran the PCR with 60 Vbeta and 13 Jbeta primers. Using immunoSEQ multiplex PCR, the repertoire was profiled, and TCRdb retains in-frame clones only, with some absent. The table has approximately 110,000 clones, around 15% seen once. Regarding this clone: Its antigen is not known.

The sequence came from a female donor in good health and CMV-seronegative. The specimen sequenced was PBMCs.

This CDR3 is CASSVVPGTDTQYF. The CDR3 DNA reads as TGTGCCAGCAGCGTAGTTCCGGGCACAGATACGCAGTATTTT. The chain recombines TRBV9 with TRBJ2-3; D is undetermined. Per germline, CDR1 SGDLS and CDR2 YYNGEE. This CDR3 region has 14 residues. Trimming took off 0 bases at V and 1 base at J, with 6 bases between the two ends.